A selection of T cell receptor beta chains follows, all from one sample in a study of cytomegalovirus exposure and HLA in healthy donors. Some clones are missing from TCRdb's copy, which holds only in-frame ones; the method was immunoSEQ multiplex PCR. There are 190,000 or so clones in the sample; less than 85% occur only once, and under 0.85% lies in the top ten. Sample: PBMCs. Receptor source: a boy younger than 18 in good health and CMV-seronegative. CDR3s include the opening cysteine and the closing phenylalanine or tryptophan. D genes are given only for firm matches. Size tells how often a clone was seen (once, few, many) or the class of an expanded clone, and some rows leave it out.

cdr3_length: 15
d_call: .
clone_size: once
j_call: TRBJ1-1
v_call: TRBV6-5
cdr3_aa: CASSSPQADGTEAFF
cdr3_nt: TGTGCCAGCAGTTCCCCCCAGGCTGATGGGACTGAAGCTTTCTTT

cdr3_length: 15
d_call: .
clone_size: .
j_call: TRBJ1-2
v_call: TRBV11-3
cdr3_aa: CASSYRGSANYGYTF
cdr3_nt: TGTGCCAGCAGCTATCGGGGGTCAGCGAACTATGGCTACACCTTC

cdr3_length: 18
d_call: TRBD2
clone_size: once
j_call: TRBJ2-3
v_call: TRBV4-1
cdr3_aa: CASSQVGLAGGVTDTQYF
cdr3_nt: TGCGCCAGCAGCCAAGTCGGACTAGCGGGGGGGGTCACAGATACGCAGTATTTT

cdr3_length: 15
d_call: .
clone_size: .
j_call: TRBJ2-1
v_call: TRBV4-3
cdr3_aa: CASSQDRGSWNEQFF
cdr3_nt: TGCGCCAGCAGCCAAGATCGGGGGTCGTGGAATGAGCAGTTCTTC

cdr3_length: 14
d_call: .
clone_size: once
j_call: TRBJ2-7
v_call: TRBV18
cdr3_aa: CASSPGKIFYEQYF
cdr3_nt: TGTGCCAGCTCTCCAGGCAAGATCTTCTACGAGCAGTACTTC

cdr3_length: 15
d_call: TRBD1
clone_size: .
j_call: TRBJ2-7
v_call: TRBV7-6
cdr3_aa: CASSLTSPPGQGQYF
cdr3_nt: TGTGCCAGCAGCTTAACCTCTCCGCCGGGACAGGGGCAGTACTTC

cdr3_length: 14
d_call: .
clone_size: .
j_call: TRBJ1-2
v_call: TRBV25-1
cdr3_aa: CASSESYGGAGYTF
cdr3_nt: TGTGCCAGCAGTGAATCGTACGGCGGGGCCGGCTACACCTTC

cdr3_length: 14
d_call: .
clone_size: .
j_call: TRBJ2-7
v_call: TRBV6-1
cdr3_aa: CASSEAGQRREQYF
cdr3_nt: TGTGCCAGCAGTGAAGCTGGACAGCGCCGGGAGCAGTACTTC

cdr3_length: 15
d_call: .
clone_size: .
j_call: TRBJ2-2
v_call: TRBV6-6
cdr3_aa: CASSSYSVRTGELFF
cdr3_nt: TGTGCCAGCAGCTCCTACTCGGTCAGGACCGGGGAGCTGTTTTTT

cdr3_length: 17
d_call: .
clone_size: .
j_call: TRBJ1-6
v_call: TRBV6-1
cdr3_aa: CASSARMGGDYNSPLHF
cdr3_nt: TGTGCCAGCAGTGCCCGGATGGGAGGGGACTATAATTCACCCCTCCACTTT

cdr3_length: 15
d_call: TRBD2
clone_size: .
j_call: TRBJ2-7
v_call: TRBV5-1
cdr3_aa: CASSLGGGRSGEQYF
cdr3_nt: TGCGCCAGCAGCTTGGGCGGGGGTCGATCGGGCGAGCAGTACTTC

cdr3_length: 13
d_call: .
clone_size: .
j_call: TRBJ2-7
v_call: TRBV5-8
cdr3_aa: CASSLDSPYEQYF
cdr3_nt: TGTGCCAGCAGCTTGGACAGTCCTTACGAGCAGTACTTC

cdr3_length: 17
d_call: .
clone_size: .
j_call: TRBJ2-6
v_call: TRBV11-3
cdr3_aa: CASSLVRTAAGANVLTF
cdr3_nt: TGTGCCAGCAGCTTAGTCCGTACAGCCGCTGGGGCCAACGTCCTGACTTTC

cdr3_length: 16
d_call: .
clone_size: few
j_call: TRBJ2-7
v_call: TRBV5-6
cdr3_aa: CASSHIRGGPSYEQYF
cdr3_nt: TGTGCCAGCAGCCACATAAGGGGGGGGCCGAGCTACGAGCAGTACTTC

cdr3_length: 16
d_call: TRBD2
clone_size: .
j_call: TRBJ2-1
v_call: TRBV19
cdr3_aa: CASSTRTSGSPNEQFF
cdr3_nt: TGTGCCAGTAGTACCAGGACTAGCGGGAGTCCAAATGAGCAGTTCTTC

cdr3_length: 14
d_call: .
clone_size: .
j_call: TRBJ1-2
v_call: TRBV6-6
cdr3_aa: CASSLPTGGYGYTF
cdr3_nt: TGTGCCAGCAGTTTACCGACAGGAGGCTATGGCTACACCTTC

cdr3_length: 15
d_call: TRBD1
clone_size: .
j_call: TRBJ2-1
v_call: TRBV6-6
cdr3_aa: CASSYDRAIYNEQFF
cdr3_nt: TGTGCCAGCAGTTACGACAGGGCGATCTACAATGAGCAGTTCTTC

cdr3_length: 14
d_call: .
clone_size: .
j_call: TRBJ2-6
v_call: TRBV30
cdr3_aa: CAWSVSTGANVLTF
cdr3_nt: TGTGCCTGGAGTGTAAGCACTGGGGCCAACGTCCTGACTTTC

cdr3_length: 17
d_call: TRBD2
clone_size: .
j_call: TRBJ2-3
v_call: TRBV11-1
cdr3_aa: CASSPTTSGTSTDTQYF
cdr3_nt: TGTGCCAGCAGCCCAACCACTAGCGGGACCAGCACAGATACGCAGTATTTT

cdr3_length: 15
d_call: TRBD1
clone_size: .
j_call: TRBJ1-1
v_call: TRBV14
cdr3_aa: CASSPRQGVRTEAFF
cdr3_nt: TGTGCCAGCAGCCCTCGACAGGGGGTTCGAACTGAAGCTTTCTTT

cdr3_length: 14
d_call: .
clone_size: .
j_call: TRBJ1-1
v_call: TRBV18
cdr3_aa: CASSPKHVNTEAFF
cdr3_nt: TGTGCCAGCTCACCAAAGCACGTGAACACTGAAGCTTTCTTT

cdr3_length: 17
d_call: TRBD1
clone_size: .
j_call: TRBJ1-5
v_call: TRBV19
cdr3_aa: CASSPPNRDRFYQPQHF
cdr3_nt: TGTGCCAGTAGTCCCCCTAACCGGGACAGATTTTATCAGCCCCAGCATTTT

cdr3_length: 14
d_call: .
clone_size: few
j_call: TRBJ1-6
v_call: TRBV6-6
cdr3_aa: CASSLRGLGSPLHF
cdr3_nt: TGTGCCAGCAGTTTGAGAGGGCTGGGGTCACCCCTCCACTTT

cdr3_length: 15
d_call: .
clone_size: once
j_call: TRBJ1-1
v_call: TRBV11-1
cdr3_aa: CASSILALRANEAFF
cdr3_nt: TGTGCCAGCAGTATATTGGCCTTGAGGGCGAATGAAGCTTTCTTT

cdr3_length: 13
d_call: .
clone_size: few
j_call: TRBJ2-1
v_call: TRBV25-1
cdr3_aa: CASSEWANNEQFF
cdr3_nt: TGTGCCAGCAGTGAATGGGCAAACAATGAGCAGTTCTTC

cdr3_length: 15
d_call: .
clone_size: .
j_call: TRBJ2-7
v_call: TRBV7-9
cdr3_aa: CASSQGYGSIYEQYF
cdr3_nt: TGTGCCAGCAGCCAAGGATACGGGAGTATCTACGAGCAGTACTTC

cdr3_length: 16
d_call: .
clone_size: few
j_call: TRBJ1-4
v_call: TRBV11-3
cdr3_aa: CASSLRRGGIREKLFF
cdr3_nt: TGTGCCAGCAGCTTAAGACGCGGGGGGATTCGGGAAAAACTGTTTTTT

cdr3_length: 16
d_call: .
clone_size: .
j_call: TRBJ2-7
v_call: TRBV4-2
cdr3_aa: CASSHFIGQTVYEQYF
cdr3_nt: TGTGCCAGCAGCCACTTTATAGGACAGACGGTCTACGAGCAGTACTTC

cdr3_length: 13
d_call: TRBD1
clone_size: few
j_call: TRBJ1-2
v_call: TRBV27
cdr3_aa: CASSPLPGTGLTF
cdr3_nt: TGTGCCAGCAGCCCCCTCCCCGGGACAGGGCTCACCTTC

cdr3_length: 15
d_call: .
clone_size: .
j_call: TRBJ1-4
v_call: TRBV30
cdr3_aa: CAWTPPGRGGEKLFF
cdr3_nt: TGTGCCTGGACCCCCCCGGGGAGGGGTGGAGAAAAACTGTTTTTT

cdr3_length: 15
d_call: TRBD1
clone_size: .
j_call: TRBJ2-5
v_call: TRBV27
cdr3_aa: CASSSFSTGGETQYF
cdr3_nt: TGTGCCAGCAGTTCCTTTTCAACAGGGGGAGAGACCCAGTACTTC

cdr3_length: 17
d_call: TRBD2
clone_size: once
j_call: TRBJ2-7
v_call: TRBV4-2
cdr3_aa: CASSQTGTSGFSYEQYF
cdr3_nt: TGTGCCAGCAGCCAAACCGGGACTAGCGGGTTCTCCTACGAGCAGTACTTC

cdr3_length: 13
d_call: .
clone_size: .
j_call: TRBJ2-7
v_call: TRBV7-3
cdr3_aa: CASSLIGASEQYF
cdr3_nt: TGTGCCAGCAGCTTAATAGGGGCCTCCGAGCAGTACTTC

cdr3_length: 14
d_call: TRBD1
clone_size: .
j_call: TRBJ1-5
v_call: TRBV7-9
cdr3_aa: CASSSGGSSGPQHF
cdr3_nt: TGTGCCAGCAGCTCAGGGGGCAGCTCTGGGCCCCAGCATTTT

cdr3_length: 14
d_call: .
clone_size: few
j_call: TRBJ1-5
v_call: TRBV7-6
cdr3_aa: CASSFAGGNQPQHF
cdr3_nt: TGTGCCAGCAGCTTTGCGGGGGGCAATCAGCCCCAGCATTTT

cdr3_length: 12
d_call: .
clone_size: .
j_call: TRBJ1-6
v_call: TRBV6-1
cdr3_aa: CASSNRDSPLHF
cdr3_nt: TGTGCCAGCAGCAACAGGGACTCACCCCTCCACTTT

cdr3_length: 15
d_call: TRBD1
clone_size: .
j_call: TRBJ1-1
v_call: TRBV2
cdr3_aa: CASRGGDRGGPEAFF
cdr3_nt: TGTGCCAGCAGGGGGGGGGACAGGGGAGGTCCTGAAGCTTTCTTT

cdr3_length: 13
d_call: .
clone_size: .
j_call: TRBJ2-7
v_call: TRBV6-1
cdr3_aa: CASTPDSDYEQYF
cdr3_nt: TGTGCCAGCACTCCCGACAGTGACTACGAGCAGTACTTC

cdr3_length: 14
d_call: .
clone_size: few
j_call: TRBJ1-2
v_call: TRBV2
cdr3_aa: CASKFSRGSYGYTF
cdr3_nt: TGTGCCAGCAAGTTTTCCAGGGGAAGCTATGGCTACACCTTC

cdr3_length: 14
d_call: TRBD1
clone_size: once
j_call: TRBJ2-7
v_call: TRBV25-1
cdr3_aa: CASSGQGEEYEQYF
cdr3_nt: TGTGCCAGCAGTGGACAGGGCGAGGAATACGAGCAGTACTTC

cdr3_length: 15
d_call: TRBD2
clone_size: .
j_call: TRBJ2-5
v_call: TRBV9
cdr3_aa: CASSPSGSGKETQYF
cdr3_nt: TGTGCCAGCAGCCCGAGTGGGAGCGGGAAAGAGACCCAGTACTTC

cdr3_length: 15
d_call: TRBD2
clone_size: .
j_call: TRBJ2-7
v_call: TRBV7-2
cdr3_aa: CASSSTFREGLEQYF
cdr3_nt: TGTGCCAGCAGCTCTACCTTCCGGGAGGGCCTCGAGCAGTACTTC

cdr3_length: 17
d_call: TRBD2
clone_size: .
j_call: TRBJ2-1
v_call: TRBV11-1
cdr3_aa: CASSRGVRVLSYNEQFF
cdr3_nt: TGTGCCAGCAGCCGGGGGGTCAGGGTTTTATCCTACAATGAGCAGTTCTTC

cdr3_length: 20
d_call: .
clone_size: .
j_call: TRBJ1-6
v_call: TRBV7-8
cdr3_aa: CASSPQSGRIFGGPNSPLHF
cdr3_nt: TGTGCCAGCAGCCCGCAAAGCGGACGGATATTCGGGGGGCCCAATTCACCCCTCCACTTT

cdr3_length: 16
d_call: .
clone_size: .
j_call: TRBJ2-7
v_call: TRBV4-1
cdr3_aa: CASSQVAPGRSYEQYF
cdr3_nt: TGCGCCAGCAGCCAAGTGGCCCCGGGTCGGTCCTACGAGCAGTACTTC

cdr3_length: 15
d_call: .
clone_size: .
j_call: TRBJ1-3
v_call: TRBV19
cdr3_aa: CASSIGGSRENTIYF
cdr3_nt: TGTGCCAGTAGTATTGGCGGGAGCAGAGAAAACACCATATATTTT